The entry that follows covers one T cell receptor beta chain sequence. Antigen: not known. The record originates from a study of cytomegalovirus exposure and HLA in healthy donors. On the study more broadly: An earlier analysis found under 130 million unique TCR beta sequences from around 180 million T cells.

Healthy people donating bone marrow made up the donors. Study-wide results and limits: In a later analysis, CMV-associated beta chains were mostly HLA-associated, it appeared.

Primers included in the PCR were 60 Vbeta and 13 Jbeta primers. Generated by immunoSEQ multiplex PCR, the TCRdb table keeps only in-frame clones and is missing some. The table records approximately 210,000 clones, around 87% of them present only once. The CDR3 loop spans 15 amino acids. Trimming pared 6 bases from V and 7 bases from J, leaving 21 bases between. Germline loops: CDR1 KGHSH, CDR2 LQKENI. The chain links TRBV18 to TRBJ1-2, with a possible D match to TRBD1 (6 bases). The receptor comes from a young man in good health and CMV-seronegative. The sample was PBMCs. CDR3 sequence reads: CASSALDSLGSGYTF. DNA for the CDR3: TGTGCCAGCTCCGCCTTGGACAGCCTGGGCTCTGGCTACACCTTC.